Listed below are T cell receptor beta chains from one sample, sequenced in a study of T cell responses to AZD1222 COVID-19 vaccine. The protocol was immunoSEQ multiplex PCR, while the TCRdb copy is restricted to in-frame clones and leaves out a portion. The sample gives 100,000 or so clones, more than 75% of which show up once; approximately 15% is in the top ten. Sequencing was performed on peripheral blood, taken on day 0 of AZD1222 vaccination. The receptors here all came from an adult in good health. Each CDR3 is given with its conserved first and last residue. Fields, in order: clone size, J gene, D gene, CDR3 length, V gene, CDR3 DNA, CDR3 protein. A D gene is named only where the DNA matches it firmly. Size is stated for part of the rows, as once, few or many counts, or as a class when the clone is expanded.

.	TRBJ2-7	TRBD2	15	TRBV11-2	TGTGCCAGCAGCCATTCTAGCGGGAGACTCTACGAGCAGTACTTC	CASSHSSGRLYEQYF
few	TRBJ1-3	.	15	TRBV24-1	TGTGCCACCAGTGAAAATCAGGGTAATAGAAACACCATATATTTT	CATSENQGNRNTIYF
.	TRBJ2-1	.	13	TRBV7-3	TGTGCCAGCAGCTTAAATTCGAGAAATGAGCAGTTCTTC	CASSLNSRNEQFF
.	TRBJ2-5	.	17	TRBV6-1	TGTGCCAGCAGTGCCTATAGACTAGGTTGGGACCAAGAGACCCAGTACTTC	CASSAYRLGWDQETQYF
.	TRBJ2-3	TRBD2	16	TRBV28	TGTGCCAGCAGTTCAGCGGGAGGGCCCAGCACAGATACGCAGTATTTT	CASSSAGGPSTDTQYF
.	TRBJ2-4	.	13	TRBV30	TGTGCCTGGAGTGTACCTCTACTTGGGAATCAGTACTTC	CAWSVPLLGNQYF
once	TRBJ2-2	TRBD1	12	TRBV2	TGTGCCAGCGACAGGGCGCCCGGGGAGCTGTTTTTT	CASDRAPGELFF
.	TRBJ1-6	.	15	TRBV6-1	TGTGCCAGCAGTGAAGCGGGGGGTAATAATTCACCCCTCCACTTT	CASSEAGGNNSPLHF
.	TRBJ1-5	.	14	TRBV6-5	TGTGCCAGCAGTTCCAACCGAGACACCCAGCCCCAGCATTTT	CASSSNRDTQPQHF
.	TRBJ1-1	TRBD1	15	TRBV6-5	TGTGCCAGCAGATCCGGGACAGGGGTTGGCACTGAAGCTTTCTTT	CASRSGTGVGTEAFF
.	TRBJ1-2	.	15	TRBV4-2	TGTGCCAGCAGCCAAGAAGGTCCGATTAACTATGGCTACACCTTC	CASSQEGPINYGYTF
once	TRBJ1-2	TRBD1	16	TRBV5-1	TGCGCCAGCAGCCCAACCCGGGACAGGGGATCGGGTGGCTACACCTTC	CASSPTRDRGSGGYTF
.	TRBJ2-7	.	14	TRBV25-1	TGTGCCAGCAGTGAAACGGGTCTCTCCTACGAGCAGTACTTC	CASSETGLSYEQYF
few	TRBJ2-5	.	15	TRBV5-1	TGCGCCAGCAGCCGATCCCCCGGGACTGGGGAGACCCAGTACTTC	CASSRSPGTGETQYF
.	TRBJ2-1	.	14	TRBV9	TGTGCCAGCAGCGTATCCCCACTCCTCAATGAGCAGTTCTTC	CASSVSPLLNEQFF
.	TRBJ2-7	.	13	TRBV4-1	TGCGCCAGCAGCCGGGGGCTCGGCTACGAGCAGTACTTC	CASSRGLGYEQYF
.	TRBJ2-1	TRBD2	16	TRBV24-1	TGTGCCACCAGTGAATCGGGACTAGGGGCAGACAATGAGCAGTTCTTC	CATSESGLGADNEQFF
.	TRBJ2-7	.	14	TRBV7-9	TGTGCCAGCAGCCCGGGACGACACTCCTACGAGCAGTACTTC	CASSPGRHSYEQYF
.	TRBJ2-7	.	12	TRBV3-1/TRBV3-2	TGTGCCAGCAGCCAAGGGAGGTCCGCGCAGTACTTC	CASSQGRSAQYF
.	TRBJ2-2	.	16	TRBV7-6	TGTGCCAGCAGCTTAGCGGGAGCCGGAAACACCGGGGAGCTGTTTTTT	CASSLAGAGNTGELFF
.	TRBJ2-2	.	16	TRBV3-1/TRBV3-2	TGTGCCAGCAGCCAAGAACAGCATAAGAACACCGGGGAGCTGTTTTTT	CASSQEQHKNTGELFF
.	TRBJ1-1	.	12	TRBV30	TGTGCCTGGGGGGCCTTGAACACTGAAGCTTTCTTT	CAWGALNTEAFF
.	TRBJ2-2	.	15	TRBV6-4	TGTGCCAGCAGACCTCAGGGACACAACACCGGGGAGCTGTTTTTT	CASRPQGHNTGELFF
.	TRBJ1-2	TRBD1	13	TRBV6-5	TGTGCCAGCAGCCAAGACAGGGTACGAGGCTACACCTTC	CASSQDRVRGYTF
.	TRBJ2-5	.	12	TRBV11-3	TGTGCCAGCAGCTTACAAGCCGAGACCCAGTACTTC	CASSLQAETQYF
medium-sized	TRBJ2-1	TRBD2	18	TRBV9	TGTGCCAGCAGCGTAGCTACTCAGCGGGGCGGCTCCTACAATGAGCAGTTCTTC	CASSVATQRGGSYNEQFF
.	TRBJ2-5	TRBD1	15	TRBV28	TGTGCCTCCCAGGGGGTATATGACAGGCAAGAGACCCAGTACTTC	CASQGVYDRQETQYF
once	TRBJ1-4	.	13	TRBV4-1	TGCGCCAGCAGCCAAGTATTATTAGAAAAACTGTTTTTT	CASSQVLLEKLFF
.	TRBJ1-5	.	13	TRBV2	TGTGCCAGCAGTCAAGGGTGGAGGCAGCCCCAGCATTTT	CASSQGWRQPQHF
.	TRBJ2-1	.	13	TRBV5-1	TGCGCCAGCAGCCCGGGACAATTCAATGAGCAGTTCTTC	CASSPGQFNEQFF
.	TRBJ2-3	.	14	TRBV2	TGTGCCAGCAGTGAATTGACAGACACAGATACGCAGTATTTT	CASSELTDTDTQYF
.	TRBJ1-5	.	14	TRBV18	TGTGCCAGCTCACCAGTCAGAGGGCCTCAGCCCCAGCATTTT	CASSPVRGPQPQHF
.	TRBJ2-1	.	19	TRBV4-1	TGCGCCAGCAGCCACCCCGGCCCGGCAGCTAGCAACTCCTACAATGAGCAGTTCTTC	CASSHPGPAASNSYNEQFF
.	TRBJ1-1	.	17	TRBV11-3	TGTGCCAGCAGCCCGGGGAGGGGACAAGGTGAAGCGGGGGAAGCTTTCTTT	CASSPGRGQGEAGEAFF
.	TRBJ2-7	TRBD1	15	TRBV19	TGTGCCAGTAGTAAACGGGACAGGATCCCCCTCGTGCAGTACTTC	CASSKRDRIPLVQYF
.	TRBJ1-2	.	15	TRBV18	TGTGCCAGCTCACCAGTTCGGGACCTTAACTATGGCTACACCTTC	CASSPVRDLNYGYTF
.	TRBJ1-1	.	15	TRBV27	TGTGCCAGCAGTTTATCGCTAGGGGTGGTCACTGAAGCTTTCTTT	CASSLSLGVVTEAFF
.	TRBJ2-1	.	15	TRBV5-1	TGCGCCAGCCTCCCGCGGGTTAGCTCCTACAATGAGCAGTTCTTC	CASLPRVSSYNEQFF
.	TRBJ1-4	.	14	TRBV7-8	TGTGCCAGCAGCCACCGGGGGAGGGAGGAAAAACTGTTTTTT	CASSHRGREEKLFF
.	TRBJ2-7	TRBD1	15	TRBV4-1	TGCGCCAGCAGCCAACCTCCGACAGGGTACTACGAGCAGTACTTC	CASSQPPTGYYEQYF
once	TRBJ1-2	.	14	TRBV10-3	TGTGCCATCCGAAGGGATCGGAGTAACTATGGCTACACCTTC	CAIRRDRSNYGYTF
.	TRBJ2-2	.	16	TRBV28	TGTGCCAGCAGTTTATATGAGGCGGCAGCCACCGGGGAGCTGTTTTTT	CASSLYEAAATGELFF
.	TRBJ2-7	.	14	TRBV14	TGTGCCAGCAGCCCTAGGTTCGGCTCCTACGAGCAGTACTTC	CASSPRFGSYEQYF
.	TRBJ2-3	.	16	TRBV27	TGTGCCAGCAGTCCACTTTTGGGAACTAGCACAGATACGCAGTATTTT	CASSPLLGTSTDTQYF
.	TRBJ2-7	TRBD1	14	TRBV5-6	TGTGCCAGCAGCTTGGGACAGGGTCGGTACGAGCAGTACTTC	CASSLGQGRYEQYF
.	TRBJ1-1	TRBD1	15	TRBV4-2	TGTGCCAGCAGCCCGACAGGGGGCGCCCCAACGGCTGGCTTCTTT	CASSPTGGAPTAGFF
.	TRBJ2-3	.	14	TRBV3-1/TRBV3-2	TGTGCCAGCAGCCAAGACTTCGGTACAGATACGCAGTATTTT	CASSQDFGTDTQYF
.	TRBJ1-5	.	15	TRBV27	TGTGCCAGCCGTCAAGGTGGAGGGGGCAATCAGCCCCAGCATTTT	CASRQGGGGNQPQHF
.	TRBJ2-2	.	16	TRBV25-1	TGTGCCAGCAGTGAAAGCCCTCTCGCTAACACCGGGGAGCTGTTTTTT	CASSESPLANTGELFF
.	TRBJ2-7	TRBD2	13	TRBV27	TGTGCCAGCAAGTCGCCGGGACTAGGGGAGCAGTACTTC	CASKSPGLGEQYF
.	TRBJ2-7	TRBD1	15	TRBV27	TGTGCCAGCAGTTCATCCTACCGGGACAGCTACGAGCAGTACTTC	CASSSSYRDSYEQYF
.	TRBJ1-2	.	10	TRBV20-1	TGCAGTGCGGAACTATATGGCTACACCTTC	CSAELYGYTF
few	TRBJ2-5	TRBD2	15	TRBV27	TGTGCCAGCGGAGAGTCCGGGACTACTCCCGGGACCCAGTACTTC	CASGESGTTPGTQYF
.	TRBJ1-1	.	13	TRBV28	TGTGCCAGCACCCCCGGGGCGAACACTGAAGCTTTCTTT	CASTPGANTEAFF